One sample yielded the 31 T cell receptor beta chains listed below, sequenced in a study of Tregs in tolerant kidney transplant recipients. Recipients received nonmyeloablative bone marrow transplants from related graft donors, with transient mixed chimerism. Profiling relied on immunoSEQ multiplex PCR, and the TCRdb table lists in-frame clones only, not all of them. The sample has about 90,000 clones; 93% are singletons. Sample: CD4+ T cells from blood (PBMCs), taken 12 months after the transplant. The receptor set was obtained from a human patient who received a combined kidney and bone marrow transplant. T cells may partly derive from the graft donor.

As DNA, the CDR3 is TGCGCCAGCAGCTTTAGTTGGACTAACTACGAGCAGTACTTC. This sequence encodes CASSFSWTNYEQYF. This chain uses TRBV5-1 with TRBJ2-7, with a possible D match to TRBD2 (6 bases). Germline V gene data show CDR1 as SGHRS and CDR2 as YFSETQ. This CDR3 is 14 amino acids long. V was pared by 2 bases and J by 3 bases, with 12 bases between.

CDR3 bases: TGTGCCAGCATCACCACAGGGGTCTATAGCAATCAGCCCCAGCATTTT. As protein: CASITTGVYSNQPQHF. The chain links TRBV28 to TRBJ1-5; 7 bases line up with TRBD1. CDR3 size: 16 residues. The germline V gene encodes CDR1 MDHEN and CDR2 SYDVKM. V was pared by 7 bases and J by 0 bases, with 9 bases of the junction left unmatched.

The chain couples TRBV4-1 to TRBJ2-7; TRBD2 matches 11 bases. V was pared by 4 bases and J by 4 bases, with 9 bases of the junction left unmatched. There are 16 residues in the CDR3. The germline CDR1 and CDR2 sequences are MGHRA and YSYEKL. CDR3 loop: CASSLHFSGREYEQYF. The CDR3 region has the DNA TGCGCCAGCAGCCTCCACTTTAGCGGGAGGGAGTACGAGCAGTACTTC.

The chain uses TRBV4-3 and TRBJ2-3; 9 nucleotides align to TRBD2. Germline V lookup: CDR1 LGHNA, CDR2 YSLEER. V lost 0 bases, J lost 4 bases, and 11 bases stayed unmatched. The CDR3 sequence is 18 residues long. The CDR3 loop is CASSQDPFVAGAPDTQYF. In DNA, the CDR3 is TGCGCCAGCAGCCAAGATCCTTTCGTAGCGGGGGCCCCAGATACGCAGTATTTT.

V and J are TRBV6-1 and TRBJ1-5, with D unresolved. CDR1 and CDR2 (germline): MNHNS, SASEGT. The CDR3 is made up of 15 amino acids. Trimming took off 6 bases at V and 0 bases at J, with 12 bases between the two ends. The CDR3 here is CASRPPGSSNQPQHF. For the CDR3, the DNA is TGTGCCAGCAGACCCCCGGGGAGTAGCAATCAGCCCCAGCATTTT.

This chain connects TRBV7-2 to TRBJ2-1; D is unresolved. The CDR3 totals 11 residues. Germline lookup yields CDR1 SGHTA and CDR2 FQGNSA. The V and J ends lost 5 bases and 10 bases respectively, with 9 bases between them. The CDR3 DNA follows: TGTGCCAGCAGCCGAGAAATGGAGCAGTTCTTC. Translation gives CASSREMEQFF.

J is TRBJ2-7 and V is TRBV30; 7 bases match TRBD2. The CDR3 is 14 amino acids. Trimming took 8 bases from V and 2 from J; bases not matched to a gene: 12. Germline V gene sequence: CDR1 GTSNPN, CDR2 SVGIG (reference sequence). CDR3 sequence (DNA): TGTGCCGGATTCCCCCGCGGGGGAACCTACGAGCAGTACTTC. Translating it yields CAGFPRGGTYEQYF.

The CDR3 sequence: CASSLIRSGYGYTF. The DNA for the CDR3 is TGTGCCAGCAGCTTAATCCGGAGCGGCTATGGCTACACCTTC. The genes are TRBV11-3 and TRBJ1-2; no clear D gene. Germline V gene lookup returns CDR1 SGHNT and CDR2 YENEEA. Between the trimmed V and J ends, which lost 2 bases and 4 bases, there was a span of 11 bases. This CDR3 has 14 residues.

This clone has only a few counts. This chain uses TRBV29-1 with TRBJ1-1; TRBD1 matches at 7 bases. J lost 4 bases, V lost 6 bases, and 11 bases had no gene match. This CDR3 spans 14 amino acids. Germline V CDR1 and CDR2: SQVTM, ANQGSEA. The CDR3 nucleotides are TGCAGCGTAGGAAAGCGACAGGGAATCACTGAAGCTTTCTTT. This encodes CSVGKRQGITEAFF.

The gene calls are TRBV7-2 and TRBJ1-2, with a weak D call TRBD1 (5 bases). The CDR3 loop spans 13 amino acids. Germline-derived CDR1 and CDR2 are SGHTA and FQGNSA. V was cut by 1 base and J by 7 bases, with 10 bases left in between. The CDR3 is CASSLVEGSGYTF. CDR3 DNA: TGTGCCAGCAGCTTAGTGGAGGGGTCTGGCTACACCTTC. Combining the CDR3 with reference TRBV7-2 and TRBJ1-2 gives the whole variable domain GAGVSQSPSNKVTEKGKDVELRCDPISGHTALYWYRQSLGQGLEFLIYFQGNSAPDKSGLPSDRFSAERTGGSVSTLTIQRTQQEDSAVYLCASSLVEGSGYTFGSGTRLTVV.

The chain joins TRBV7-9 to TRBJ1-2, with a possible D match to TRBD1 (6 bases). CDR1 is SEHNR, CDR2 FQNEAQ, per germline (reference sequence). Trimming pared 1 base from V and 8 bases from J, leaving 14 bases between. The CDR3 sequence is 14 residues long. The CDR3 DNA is TGTGCCAGCAGCTTAGGTGTAACAGGGAGAGGCTACACCTTC. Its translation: CASSLGVTGRGYTF.

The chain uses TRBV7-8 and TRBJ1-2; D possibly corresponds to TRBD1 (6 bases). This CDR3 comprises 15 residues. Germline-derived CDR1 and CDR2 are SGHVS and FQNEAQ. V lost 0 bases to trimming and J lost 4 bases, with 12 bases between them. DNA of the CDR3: TGTGCCAGCAGCTTAGCGATCAGGGGTCTCTATGGCTACACCTTC. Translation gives CASSLAIRGLYGYTF. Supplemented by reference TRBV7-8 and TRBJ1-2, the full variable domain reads GAGVSQSPRYKVAKRGQDVALRCDPISGHVSLFWYQQALGQGPEFLTYFQNEAQLDKSGLPSDRFFAERPEGSVSTLKIQRTQQEDSAVYLCASSLAIRGLYGYTFGSGTRLTVV.

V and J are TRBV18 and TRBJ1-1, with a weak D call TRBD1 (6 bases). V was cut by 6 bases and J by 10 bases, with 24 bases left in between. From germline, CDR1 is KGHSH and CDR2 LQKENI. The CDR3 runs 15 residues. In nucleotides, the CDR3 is TGTGCCAGCTCCCAAGGGACACGGCTGGTTGGGGGAGCTTTCTTT. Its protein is CASSQGTRLVGGAFF.

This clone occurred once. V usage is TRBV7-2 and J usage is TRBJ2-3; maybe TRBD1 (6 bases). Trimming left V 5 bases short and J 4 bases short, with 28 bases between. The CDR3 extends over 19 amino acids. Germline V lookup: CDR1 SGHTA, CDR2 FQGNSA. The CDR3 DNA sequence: TGTGCCAGCAGCCGTCATAGGGACATTTTTAGGGTTAGCCCAGATACGCAGTATTTT. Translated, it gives CASSRHRDIFRVSPDTQYF. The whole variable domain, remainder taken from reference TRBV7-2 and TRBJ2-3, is GAGVSQSPSNKVTEKGKDVELRCDPISGHTALYWYRQSLGQGLEFLIYFQGNSAPDKSGLPSDRFSAERTGGSVSTLTIQRTQQEDSAVYLCASSRHRDIFRVSPDTQYFGPGTRLTVL.

The CDR3 protein is CASSTAGGNEQFF. CDR3 in DNA: TGTGCCAGCAGCACAGCGGGGGGCAATGAGCAGTTCTTC. The chain carries TRBV7-9 and TRBJ2-1; the match to TRBD2 covers 9 bases. This CDR3 spans 13 amino acids. The ends lost 5 bases at V and 6 bases at J; junction bases unmatched: 2. CDR1 SEHNR and CDR2 FQNEAQ come from the germline V gene (reference sequence).

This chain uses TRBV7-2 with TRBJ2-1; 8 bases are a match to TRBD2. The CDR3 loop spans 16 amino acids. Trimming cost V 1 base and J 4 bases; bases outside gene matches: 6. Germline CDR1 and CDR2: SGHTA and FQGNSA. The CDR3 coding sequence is TGTGCCAGCAGCTTAGGAGAAGCGGGGGTATACAATGAGCAGTTCTTC. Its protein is CASSLGEAGVYNEQFF.

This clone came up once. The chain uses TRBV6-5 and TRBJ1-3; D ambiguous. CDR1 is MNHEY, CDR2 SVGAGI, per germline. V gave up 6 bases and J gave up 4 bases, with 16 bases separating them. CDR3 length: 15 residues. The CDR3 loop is CASSPQRALGNTIYF. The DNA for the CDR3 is TGTGCCAGCAGCCCGCAGAGGGCTTTGGGAAACACCATATATTTT.

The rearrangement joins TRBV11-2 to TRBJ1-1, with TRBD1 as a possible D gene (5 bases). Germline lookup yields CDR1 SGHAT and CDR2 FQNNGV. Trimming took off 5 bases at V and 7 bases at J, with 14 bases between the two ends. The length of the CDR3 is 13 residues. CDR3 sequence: CASSPQQGVEAFF. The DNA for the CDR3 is TGTGCCAGCAGCCCTCAGCAGGGTGTTGAAGCTTTCTTT.

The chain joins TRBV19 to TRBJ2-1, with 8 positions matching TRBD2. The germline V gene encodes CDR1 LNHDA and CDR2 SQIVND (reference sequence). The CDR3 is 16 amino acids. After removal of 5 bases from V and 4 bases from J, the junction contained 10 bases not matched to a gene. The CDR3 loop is CASSFQAGVRYNEQFF. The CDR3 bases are TGTGCCAGTAGTTTCCAAGCGGGAGTGCGGTACAATGAGCAGTTCTTC. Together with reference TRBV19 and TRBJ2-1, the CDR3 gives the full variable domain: DGGITQSPKYLFRKEGQNVTLSCEQNLNHDAMYWYRQDPGQGLRLIYYSQIVNDFQKGDIAEGYSVSREKKESFPLTVTSAQKNPTAFYLCASSFQAGVRYNEQFFGPGTRLTVL.

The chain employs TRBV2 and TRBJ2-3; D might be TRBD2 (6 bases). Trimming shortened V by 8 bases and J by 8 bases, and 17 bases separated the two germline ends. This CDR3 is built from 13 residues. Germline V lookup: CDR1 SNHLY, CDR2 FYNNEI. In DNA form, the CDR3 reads TGTGCCAGCCGAATCTTCGCGACTAGTACGCAGTATTTT. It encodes CASRIFATSTQYF.

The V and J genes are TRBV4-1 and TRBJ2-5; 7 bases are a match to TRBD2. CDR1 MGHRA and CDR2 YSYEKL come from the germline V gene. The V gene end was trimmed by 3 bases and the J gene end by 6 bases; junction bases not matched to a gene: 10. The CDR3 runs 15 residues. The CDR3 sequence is CASSQPSGPGKTQYF. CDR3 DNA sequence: TGCGCCAGCAGCCAGCCTAGCGGCCCTGGAAAGACCCAGTACTTC.

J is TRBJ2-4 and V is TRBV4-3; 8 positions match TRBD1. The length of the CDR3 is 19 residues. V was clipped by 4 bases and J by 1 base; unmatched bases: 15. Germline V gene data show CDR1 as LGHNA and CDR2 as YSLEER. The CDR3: CASSRDPGQAMIAKNIQYF. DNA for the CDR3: TGCGCCAGCAGCCGGGACCCGGGACAGGCGATGATCGCCAAAAACATTCAGTACTTC.

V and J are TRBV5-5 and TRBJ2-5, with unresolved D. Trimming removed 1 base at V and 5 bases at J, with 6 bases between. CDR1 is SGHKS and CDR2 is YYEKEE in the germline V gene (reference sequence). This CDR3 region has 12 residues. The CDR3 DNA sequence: TGTGCCAGCAGCTTGATCGTCGAGACCCAGTACTTC. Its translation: CASSLIVETQYF.

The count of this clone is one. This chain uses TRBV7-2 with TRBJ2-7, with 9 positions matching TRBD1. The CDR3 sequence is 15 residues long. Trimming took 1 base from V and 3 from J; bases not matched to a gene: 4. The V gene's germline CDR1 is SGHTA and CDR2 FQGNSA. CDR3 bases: TGTGCCAGCAGCTTAGTCCCGGGACAGGGCTACGAGCAGTACTTC. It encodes CASSLVPGQGYEQYF.

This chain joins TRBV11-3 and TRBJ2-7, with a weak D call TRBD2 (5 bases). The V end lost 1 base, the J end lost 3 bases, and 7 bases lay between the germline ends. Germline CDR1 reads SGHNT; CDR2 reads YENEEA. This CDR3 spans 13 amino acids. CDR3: CASSLAGFYEQYF. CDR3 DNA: TGTGCCAGCAGCTTAGCGGGATTCTACGAGCAGTACTTC.

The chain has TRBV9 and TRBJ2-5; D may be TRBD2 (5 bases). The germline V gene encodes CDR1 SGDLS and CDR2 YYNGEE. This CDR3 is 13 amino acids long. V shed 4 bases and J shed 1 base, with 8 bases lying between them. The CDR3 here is CASSQAGQETQYF. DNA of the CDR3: TGTGCCAGCAGCCAGGCGGGCCAAGAGACCCAGTACTTC.

The CDR3 region has the DNA TGTGCCAGTAGTATCCAGGGGCGCTCCTTTGGCTACACCTTC. It yields the protein CASSIQGRSFGYTF. This chain uses TRBV19 with TRBJ1-2; TRBD1 is a possible D gene (6 bases). Germline loops: CDR1 LNHDA, CDR2 SQIVND (reference sequence). V shed 3 bases and J shed 7 bases, with 15 bases lying between them. The CDR3 has 14 residues.

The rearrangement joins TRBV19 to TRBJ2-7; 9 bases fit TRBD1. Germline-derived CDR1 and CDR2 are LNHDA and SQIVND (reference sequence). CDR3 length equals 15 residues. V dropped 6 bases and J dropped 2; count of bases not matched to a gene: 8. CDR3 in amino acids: CASSRNRDRAYEQYF. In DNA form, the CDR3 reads TGTGCCAGTAGCAGAAACCGGGACAGGGCCTACGAGCAGTACTTC. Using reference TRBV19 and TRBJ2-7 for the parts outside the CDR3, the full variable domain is DGGITQSPKYLFRKEGQNVTLSCEQNLNHDAMYWYRQDPGQGLRLIYYSQIVNDFQKGDIAEGYSVSREKKESFPLTVTSAQKNPTAFYLCASSRNRDRAYEQYFGPGTRLTVT.

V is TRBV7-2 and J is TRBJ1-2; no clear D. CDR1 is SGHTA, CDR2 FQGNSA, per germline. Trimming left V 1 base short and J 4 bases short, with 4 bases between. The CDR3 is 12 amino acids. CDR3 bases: TGTGCCAGCAGCTTAGTCCGCTATGGCTACACCTTC. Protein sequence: CASSLVRYGYTF.

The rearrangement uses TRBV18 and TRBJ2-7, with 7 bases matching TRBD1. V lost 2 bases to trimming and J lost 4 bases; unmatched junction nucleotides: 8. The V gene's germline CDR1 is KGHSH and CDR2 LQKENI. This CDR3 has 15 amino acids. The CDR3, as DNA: TGTGCCAGCTCACCAGGGACAGCTGGCCCTTACGAGCAGTACTTC. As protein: CASSPGTAGPYEQYF.

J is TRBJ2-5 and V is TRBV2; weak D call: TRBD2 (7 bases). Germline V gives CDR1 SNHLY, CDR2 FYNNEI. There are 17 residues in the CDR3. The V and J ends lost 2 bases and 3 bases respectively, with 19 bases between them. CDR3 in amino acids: CASSELSVGGGKETQYF. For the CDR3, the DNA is TGTGCCAGCAGTGAATTGTCCGTTGGGGGGGGCAAAGAGACCCAGTACTTC. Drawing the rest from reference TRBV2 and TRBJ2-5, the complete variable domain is EPEVTQTPSHQVTQMGQEVILRCVPISNHLYFYWYRQILGQKVEFLVSFYNNEISEKSEIFDDQFSVERPDGSNFTLKIRSTKLEDSAMYFCASSELSVGGGKETQYFGPGTRLLVL.